The 26 T cell receptor beta chains below all came from one sample that was sequenced in a study of cytomegalovirus exposure and HLA in healthy donors (dated by TCRdb to between 2016 and 2019). Library preparation was by the immunoSEQ multiplex PCR assay. The multiplex PCR relied on a mix of 60 forward primers for TCR Vbeta segments and 13 reverse primers for TCR Jbeta segments. TCRdb provides this immuneACCESS table in a form limited to in-frame rearrangements. Some clones are lacking; in checked studies, under half of them reflect an unresolved V gene, and why the rest are absent is not known. The sample table contains roughly 97,000 clones; only one count was recorded for almost 80% of them. The ten largest clones capture approximately 5% of the sample. The specimen was PBMCs. The origin of the receptors is a man in his fifties or sixties in good health and CMV-seropositive.

This clone was observed once. This rearrangement joins TRBV18 to TRBJ1-4, with D perhaps matching TRBD1 (5 bases). V lost 6 bases to trimming and J lost 7 bases, with 15 bases between them. The CDR3 sequence is 14 residues long. Germline V lookup: CDR1 KGHSH, CDR2 LQKENI. In DNA form, the CDR3 reads TGTGCCAGCTCCCGTGACAGTCCTCGTGAAAAACTGTTTTTT. As protein: CASSRDSPREKLFF.

In its sample, this clone was seen once. This chain joins TRBV2 and TRBJ1-5; 8 positions match TRBD1. Trimming took 6 bases from V and 4 from J; bases not matched to a gene: 5. Germline-derived CDR1 and CDR2 are SNHLY and FYNNEI. The CDR3 extends over 14 amino acids. The CDR3 region has the DNA TGTGCCAGCAGGGGACAGGCGATTAATCAGCCCCAGCATTTT. Its protein product is CASRGQAINQPQHF.

This chain uses TRBV19 with TRBJ2-3, with D possibly matching TRBD1 (5 bases). The germline V gene encodes CDR1 LNHDA and CDR2 SQIVND (reference sequence). There are 14 residues in the CDR3. Trimming stripped 6 bases from V and 0 bases from J, with 10 bases between. In DNA, the CDR3 is TGTGCCAGTAGCCCAGGGATTAGCACAGATACGCAGTATTTT. Encoded protein: CASSPGISTDTQYF.

This clone has just one count. The gene calls are TRBV7-8 and TRBJ2-7; maybe TRBD1 (5 bases). V lost 6 bases and J lost 3, with 12 bases in between. This CDR3 is 13 amino acids long. CDR1 and CDR2 (germline): SGHVS, FQNEAQ. The CDR3 nucleotides read TGTGCCAGCAGAAATACAGGTTACTACGAGCAGTACTTC. Protein sequence: CASRNTGYYEQYF.

This sequence joins TRBV28 and TRBJ1-5; D call uncertain. CDR1 MDHEN and CDR2 SYDVKM come from the germline V gene. V lost 5 bases and J 0 bases, leaving 17 bases between the germline ends. CDR3 size: 17 residues. In DNA form, the CDR3 reads TGTGCCAGCAGTCCCCAAAGAGGGCCCTATAGCAATCAGCCCCAGCATTTT. It is translated as CASSPQRGPYSNQPQHF.

The chain carries TRBV25-1 and TRBJ2-2; D is perhaps TRBD2 (7 bases). The CDR3 is 16 amino acids. With 1 base removed from V and 1 base from J, the gap between germline ends came to 10 bases. The germline gives CDR1 MGHDK, CDR2 SYGVNS. The CDR3 spells CASSEFGGLNTGELFF. CDR3 in DNA: TGTGCCAGCAGTGAATTCGGGGGGCTGAACACCGGGGAGCTGTTTTTT.

The chain carries TRBV19 and TRBJ1-1; no clear D gene. The germline gives CDR1 LNHDA, CDR2 SQIVND (reference sequence). V lost 6 bases and J lost 3, with 11 bases in between. The CDR3 runs 13 residues. The CDR3 spells CASSLDWDTEAFF. DNA for the CDR3: TGTGCCAGTAGCCTCGACTGGGACACTGAAGCTTTCTTT.

The chain couples TRBV25-1 to TRBJ2-7; TRBD1 is a possible D gene (5 bases). The CDR3 sequence is 14 residues long. V was shortened by 2 bases and J by 3 bases, with 11 bases between the two germline ends. The germline gives CDR1 MGHDK, CDR2 SYGVNS. The CDR3 nucleotides are TGTGCCAGCAGTGAACAGGGCTCAGTCTACGAGCAGTACTTC. This codes for CASSEQGSVYEQYF.

The genes are TRBV6-5 and TRBJ1-3; D remains unclear. The germline V gene encodes CDR1 MNHEY and CDR2 SVGAGI. V gave up 7 bases and J gave up 1 base, with 5 bases separating them. The CDR3 has 12 residues. CDR3 amino acids: CASTASGNTIYF. The CDR3 region has the DNA TGTGCCAGCACCGCGTCTGGAAACACCATATATTTT.

This chain joins TRBV28 and TRBJ2-7, with TRBD1 matching over 8 bases. The CDR3 is 15 amino acids. Unmatched junction bases numbered 12, after V lost 7 bases and J lost 4 bases. The germline V gene has CDR1 MDHEN and CDR2 SYDVKM. The CDR3 loop reads CASTPQGRGRYEQYF. In nucleotides, the CDR3 is TGTGCCAGCACCCCACAGGGCAGGGGGCGGTACGAGCAGTACTTC.

The CDR3 DNA follows: TGTGCCAGCTCACCGAGGGAATCAGAGACCCAGTACTTC. Encoded protein: CASSPRESETQYF. This chain links TRBV18 with TRBJ2-5; perhaps TRBD2 as D (5 bases). Looked up from germline, CDR1 is KGHSH and CDR2 is LQKENI. V was cut by 3 bases and J by 4 bases, with 9 bases left in between. The CDR3 is 13 amino acids.

The V and J genes are TRBV6-5 and TRBJ2-4; TRBD1 matches at 9 bases. Germline CDR1 MNHEY, CDR2 SVGAGI. With 5 bases clipped from V and 6 bases from J, the junction kept 5 bases outside the gene matches. This CDR3 region has 14 residues. CDR3 in DNA: TGTGCCAGCAGTCGGGACAGGGCAGGAAACATTCAGTACTTC. Its protein product is CASSRDRAGNIQYF.

The chain uses TRBV6-5 and TRBJ1-5; 7 bases are a match to TRBD1. This CDR3 has 15 residues. Germline lookup yields CDR1 MNHEY and CDR2 SVGAGI. The V gene end was trimmed by 5 bases and the J gene end by 5 bases; junction bases not matched to a gene: 9. The CDR3 reads CASSVEGGADQPQHF. CDR3 nucleotide sequence: TGTGCCAGCAGTGTCGAAGGGGGCGCAGATCAGCCCCAGCATTTT.

The chain links TRBV11-3 to TRBJ2-3; 10 nucleotides line up with TRBD1. The junction had 6 bases not matched to a gene; V was cut back by 5 bases and J by 7 bases. Germline CDR1 and CDR2: SGHNT and YENEEA. This CDR3 is built from 14 residues. The CDR3 spells CASSTGQGGHTQYF. The DNA for the CDR3 is TGTGCCAGCAGCACCGGACAGGGGGGGCATACGCAGTATTTT.

This chain uses TRBV19 with TRBJ2-3; 8 bases align to TRBD2. The CDR3 length is 14 residues. V shed 10 bases and J 6 bases; nucleotides not matched to a gene: 12. Germline V gene sequence: CDR1 LNHDA, CDR2 SQIVND (reference sequence). The CDR3 sequence is CATSPGGADDTQYF. The CDR3 nucleotides read TGTGCCACCTCTCCCGGGGGGGCCGATGATACGCAGTATTTT.

The chain recombines TRBV18 with TRBJ2-3; D might be TRBD2 (7 bases). With 6 bases removed from V and 1 base from J, the gap between germline ends came to 26 bases. This CDR3 has 19 amino acids. The germline CDR1 and CDR2 sequences are KGHSH and LQKENI. As DNA, the CDR3 is TGTGCCAGCTCCCCCACCATGGCGGGGGCGCCGGACGGCACAGATACGCAGTATTTT. The encoded protein is CASSPTMAGAPDGTDTQYF.

V and J are TRBV30 and TRBJ2-5; 7 nucleotides align to TRBD2. There are 15 residues in the CDR3. V shed 4 bases and J 4 bases; nucleotides not matched to a gene: 12. Germline-derived CDR1 and CDR2 are GTSNPN and SVGIG (reference sequence). CDR3 DNA sequence: TGTGCCTGGACTGCTAGCGGCCAGACGGGAGAGACCCAGTACTTC. This encodes CAWTASGQTGETQYF.

The chain combines TRBV27 with TRBJ2-7; 7 bases map to TRBD2. The CDR3 is 14 residues long. The V gene end was trimmed by 8 bases and the J gene end by 5 bases; junction bases not matched to a gene: 12. Germline lookup yields CDR1 MNHEY and CDR2 SMNVEV (reference sequence). The DNA of the CDR3 is TGTGCCAGCGCCCCTAGCGGCGTTCCCCACGAGCAGTACTTC. This encodes CASAPSGVPHEQYF.

J is TRBJ1-4 and V is TRBV9; TRBD1 might be the D (5 bases). This CDR3 has 14 residues. Trimming removed 0 bases from V and 6 bases from J, with 9 bases in between. The germline V gene encodes CDR1 SGDLS and CDR2 YYNGEE. The CDR3 spells CASSVGAGYEKLFF. In DNA, the CDR3 is TGTGCCAGCAGCGTAGGTGCAGGGTATGAAAAACTGTTTTTT.

This clone showed up just a few times. In nucleotides, the CDR3 is TGTGCCAGTAGTCAGGGTCGCGCCTACAATGAGCAGTTCTTC. It encodes CASSQGRAYNEQFF. The V call is TRBV19, the J call TRBJ2-1; TRBD1 might be the D (5 bases). The CDR3 sequence is 14 residues long. Germline V CDR1 and CDR2: LNHDA, SQIVND (reference sequence). Trimming pared 5 bases from V and 2 bases from J, leaving 10 bases between.

In this sample, this clone turned up once. Within the sample, other DNA sequences also encode this same CDR3. In DNA form, the CDR3 reads TGTGCCAGCAGCGGTACGAACACCGGGGAGCTGTTTTTT. Protein sequence: CASSGTNTGELFF. The chain is built from TRBV27 and TRBJ2-2; D call uncertain. This CDR3 has 13 residues. Germline CDR1 and CDR2: MNHEY and SMNVEV (reference sequence). V shed 6 bases and J shed 0 bases, with 5 bases lying between them.

The rearrangement joins TRBV5-5 to TRBJ1-5, with TRBD1 identical over 9 bases. Germline values: CDR1 SGHKS, CDR2 YYEKEE (reference sequence). V lost 3 bases and J lost 6; bases outside the gene matches: 4. The CDR3 has 14 amino acids. For the CDR3, the DNA is TGTGCCAGCAGCTCGGGACAGGGTGGTCAGCCCCAGCATTTT. It codes for CASSSGQGGQPQHF.

The CDR3 region is CASSVGQGEKLFF. CDR3 bases: TGTGCCAGCAGCGTAGGACAGGGCGAGAAACTGTTTTTT. J is TRBJ1-4 and V is TRBV9, with 7 positions matching TRBD1. CDR1 and CDR2 (germline): SGDLS, YYNGEE. With 0 bases clipped from V and 11 bases from J, the junction kept 4 bases outside the gene matches. The CDR3 loop spans 13 amino acids.

This chain uses TRBV10-2 with TRBJ2-3; 8 nucleotides line up with TRBD1. After removal of 4 bases from V and 3 bases from J, the junction contained 6 bases not matched to a gene. From germline, CDR1 is WSHSY and CDR2 SAAADI. The CDR3 is made up of 15 amino acids. This CDR3 reads CASSADRAGTDTQYF. The DNA for the CDR3 is TGCGCCAGCAGTGCGGACAGGGCCGGTACAGATACGCAGTATTTT.

With respect to this clone: It is unclear where the CDR3 begins or ends on the DNA, so no DNA is shown, and the CDR3 is as TCRdb lists it. The chain employs TRBV21-1 and TRBJ2-3; the D call of TRBD1 is as the table states it, not checked on the DNA. TRBV21-1 is deemed a pseudogene. The CDR3 contains 17 residues when both ends are counted. This chain's CDR3 is CASSKVATGSLRDTQYF.

The V call is TRBV11-2, the J call TRBJ1-1; D possibly corresponds to TRBD1 (5 bases). The CDR3 runs to 13 residues. V gave up 2 bases and J gave up 6 bases, with 10 bases separating them. Germline V gene sequence: CDR1 SGHAT, CDR2 FQNNGV. CDR3 nucleotides: TGTGCCAGCAGCTTATCCACAGGCGCTGAAGCTTTCTTT. Translation gives CASSLSTGAEAFF.